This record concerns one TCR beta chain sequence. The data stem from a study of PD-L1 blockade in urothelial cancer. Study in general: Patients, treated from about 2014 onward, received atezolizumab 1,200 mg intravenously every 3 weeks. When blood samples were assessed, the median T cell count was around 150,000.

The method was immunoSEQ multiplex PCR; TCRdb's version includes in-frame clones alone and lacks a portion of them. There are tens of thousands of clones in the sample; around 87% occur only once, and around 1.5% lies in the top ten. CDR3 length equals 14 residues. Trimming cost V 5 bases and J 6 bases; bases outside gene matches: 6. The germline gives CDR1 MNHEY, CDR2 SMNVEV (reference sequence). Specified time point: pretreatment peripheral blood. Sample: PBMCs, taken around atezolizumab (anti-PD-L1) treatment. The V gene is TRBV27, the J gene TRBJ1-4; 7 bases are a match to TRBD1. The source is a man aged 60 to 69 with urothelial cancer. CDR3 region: CASSRTGRDEKLFF. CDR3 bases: TGTGCCAGCAGTAGGACAGGACGCGATGAAAAACTGTTTTTT.